Shown below are 27 T cell receptor beta chains from a single sample sequenced in a study of blood T cell repertoires in COVID-19. The table came from immunoSEQ multiplex PCR; TCRdb's copy has only in-frame clones and leaves some out. Of about 89,000 clones in the sample, approximately 88% were seen once. Sequenced input: peripheral blood. The receptors come from a man aged 55 to 70 with acute or convalescent COVID-19.

The V and J genes are TRBV6-5 and TRBJ2-3; 11 bases map to TRBD2. With 6 bases clipped from V and 2 bases from J, the junction kept 4 bases outside the gene matches. The CDR3 has 15 amino acids. Germline CDR1 and CDR2: MNHEY and SVGAGI. The DNA of the CDR3 is TGTGCCAGCAGGGTGACTAGCGGGGTCACAGATACGCAGTATTTT. The encoded protein is CASRVTSGVTDTQYF.

This chain uses TRBV18 with TRBJ1-2, with 7 bases identical to TRBD1. Germline V gene data show CDR1 as KGHSH and CDR2 as LQKENI. The trim removed 2 bases at V and 4 bases at J, leaving 7 bases unmatched. The CDR3 extends over 15 amino acids. The CDR3 region is CASSPGTAPFYGYTF. CDR3 nucleotide sequence: TGTGCCAGCTCACCAGGGACAGCACCTTTCTATGGCTACACCTTC.

The chain combines TRBV7-5 with TRBJ1-1; TRBD1 is the table's D call and was not checked against the DNA. TRBV7-5 is deemed a pseudogene. This CDR3 contains 14 residues. CDR3 DNA sequence: TGTGCCAGAAGCTTACTAGGGCAGGGGGTGGAGGCTTTCTTT. As protein: CARSLLGQGVEAFF.

The chain uses TRBV6-5 and TRBJ1-2; 10 nucleotides align to TRBD1. V was clipped by 7 bases and J by 7 bases; unmatched bases: 6. CDR3 size: 13 residues. Germline assignment: CDR1 MNHEY and CDR2 SVGAGI. The CDR3 region is CASKRRTGGGYTF. CDR3 sequence (DNA): TGTGCCAGCAAGAGGAGGACAGGGGGTGGCTACACCTTC.

The chain uses TRBV5-6 and TRBJ2-7, with D maybe TRBD1 (5 bases). Germline V gene lookup returns CDR1 SGHDT and CDR2 YYEEEE. The CDR3 is 12 amino acids. The V gene lost 3 bases and the J gene lost 7 bases, with 11 bases spanning the gap. CDR3 sequence reads: CASSYQGMEQYF. The CDR3 DNA is TGTGCCAGCAGCTATCAGGGTATGGAGCAGTACTTC.

In DNA form, the CDR3 reads TGTGCCGCGGGCTCAGGGCGGGAGATAACCTACGAGCAGTACTTC. Its translation is CAAGSGREITYEQYF. V is TRBV10-3 and J is TRBJ2-7, with 7 bases matching TRBD2. This CDR3 comprises 15 residues. J lost 2 bases, V lost 11 bases, and 15 bases had no gene match. CDR1 is ENHRY, CDR2 SYGVKD, per germline.

As concerns this clone: An end of the junction does not agree with germline; a read error may underlie this. The chain employs TRBV29-1 and TRBJ1-5; 8 bases map to TRBD1. This CDR3 has 13 amino acids. Germline V gene sequence: CDR1 SQVTM, CDR2 ANQGSEA. CDR3 residues: CSVEQGANQPQHF. The CDR3 coding sequence is TGCAGCGTTGAACAGGGGGCCAATCAGCCCCAACATTTT.

CDR3 amino acids: CASSPSRGGLETQYF. The CDR3 DNA sequence: TGTGCCAGCAGCCCCTCACGGGGGGGCCTGGAGACCCAGTACTTC. The chain combines TRBV6-5 with TRBJ2-5, with 8 bases lining up with TRBD2. J lost 5 bases, V lost 6 bases, and 11 bases had no gene match. Germline-derived CDR1 and CDR2 are MNHEY and SVGAGI. The CDR3 is 15 residues long.

The chain carries TRBV6-5 and TRBJ1-2; maybe TRBD1 (5 bases). V was clipped by 6 bases and J by 4 bases, with 15 bases between them. This CDR3 is built from 14 residues. Germline CDR1 MNHEY, CDR2 SVGAGI. The CDR3 sequence is CASRVTASIYGYTF. Written as DNA, the CDR3 is TGTGCCAGCAGAGTGACAGCCTCAATCTATGGCTACACCTTC.

The sample holds a few counts of this clone. J is TRBJ2-1 and V is TRBV30; D is unclear. V lost 0 bases and J lost 5, with 11 bases in between. This CDR3 has 14 residues. Germline loops: CDR1 GTSNPN, CDR2 SVGIG (reference sequence). The CDR3 DNA reads TGTGCCTGGAGTGTTTCAGTTGCCGACAATGAGCAGTTCTTC. Its translation: CAWSVSVADNEQFF.

The rearrangement uses TRBV5-1 and TRBJ2-5; TRBD1 matches at 10 bases. Germline V lookup: CDR1 SGHRS, CDR2 YFSETQ. J gave up 3 bases and V 2 bases, and 4 bases lay outside the gene matches. This CDR3 contains 15 residues. The CDR3 spells CASSFGQGGEETQYF. The CDR3 region has the DNA TGCGCCAGCAGCTTCGGACAGGGGGGGGAAGAGACCCAGTACTTC.

The rearrangement joins TRBV6-5 to TRBJ1-3, with a tentative D call TRBD1 (6 bases). Per the germline V gene, CDR1 is MNHEY and CDR2 is SVGAGI. V was trimmed by 6 bases and J by 8 bases, leaving 17 bases between them. The CDR3 runs to 14 residues. The chain's CDR3 is CASRDSLLRDTIYF. The DNA of the CDR3 is TGTGCCAGCAGGGACAGCCTCCTTAGGGACACCATATATTTT.

The genes are TRBV3-1 (or the pseudogene TRBV3-2) and TRBJ2-2, with D unclear. Trimming took 3 bases from V and 9 from J, leaving 8 bases between them. The CDR3 has 12 residues. Germline V lookup: CDR1 LGHDT, CDR2 YNNKEL (reference sequence). The CDR3 DNA follows: TGTGCCAGCAGCCAGTCTGGCAGGGAGCTGTTTTTT. Residues: CASSQSGRELFF.

The chain combines TRBV20-1 with TRBJ2-5, with 8 bases identical to TRBD1. The V gene's germline CDR1 is DFQATT and CDR2 SNEGSKA (reference sequence). This CDR3 region has 15 residues. V lost 3 bases to trimming and J lost 1 base; unmatched junction nucleotides: 7. The CDR3 loop reads CSASFTGGIQETQYF. The DNA of the CDR3 is TGCAGTGCTAGTTTCACAGGGGGAATCCAAGAGACCCAGTACTTC.

The CDR3 DNA follows: TGTGCCAGCAGCCCTGAGGGCAGGGGTTTAAACTATGGCTACACCTTC. Protein product: CASSPEGRGLNYGYTF. The chain has TRBV6-2 or TRBV6-3 and TRBJ1-2, with a possible D match to TRBD1 (6 bases). Trimming shortened V by 6 bases and J by 2 bases, and 19 bases separated the two germline ends. The CDR3 covers 16 residues. CDR1 is MNHEY and CDR2 is SVGEGT in the germline V gene.

The chain employs TRBV10-3 and TRBJ2-2; TRBD1 agrees at 8 bases. This CDR3 comprises 15 residues. Germline lookup yields CDR1 ENHRY and CDR2 SYGVKD. Trimming removed 7 bases from V and 4 bases from J; junction bases left unmatched: 8. The CDR3 here is CAINFGQGGTGELFF. Written as DNA, the CDR3 is TGTGCCATCAACTTTGGACAGGGAGGCACCGGGGAGCTGTTTTTT.

The V gene is TRBV5-6, the J gene TRBJ2-2, with 9 positions matching TRBD1. Germline V lookup: CDR1 SGHDT, CDR2 YYEEEE. CDR3 length: 16 amino acids. The junction had 6 bases not matched to a gene; V was cut back by 1 base and J by 5 bases. The CDR3, as DNA: TGTGCCAGCAGCTTGATTCAGGGACAGGGAACCGGGGAGCTGTTTTTT. As protein: CASSLIQGQGTGELFF.

This sequence joins TRBV19 and TRBJ2-3; 10 positions agree with TRBD1. V lost 6 bases and J lost 2; bases outside the gene matches: 5. The germline CDR1 and CDR2 sequences are LNHDA and SQIVND (reference sequence). The CDR3 runs 15 residues. The CDR3 coding sequence is TGTGCCAGTAGCCGAAGACAGGGGGCCACAGATACGCAGTATTTT. This gives the protein CASSRRQGATDTQYF.

About this clone itself: The sample holds other DNA sequences that translate to the same CDR3. V and J are TRBV29-1 and TRBJ1-1; 8 positions match TRBD1. CDR3 length: 12 residues. Germline CDR1 and CDR2: SQVTM and ANQGSEA. The V segment lost 6 bases and the J segment 1 base; nucleotides outside the gene matches: 1. The CDR3, as DNA: TGCAGCGTCGACAGGGGGAACACTGAAGCTTTCTTT. It translates to CSVDRGNTEAFF.

This clone was counted a few times. The chain is built from TRBV6-5 and TRBJ1-1; D is possibly TRBD1 (6 bases). The CDR3 totals 13 residues. Germline V CDR1 and CDR2: MNHEY, SVGAGI. The ends were cut back, 6 bases at V and 5 bases at J, with 13 bases in the middle. Here the CDR3 reads CASSLGRGTEAFF. CDR3 DNA: TGTGCCAGCAGCCTTGGCAGGGGTACTGAAGCTTTCTTT.

This clone came up a few times. The genes are TRBV19 and TRBJ1-4; D uncertain. The CDR3 is 15 residues long. Trimming took 4 bases from V and 5 from J, leaving 14 bases between them. Germline-derived CDR1 and CDR2 are LNHDA and SQIVND (reference sequence). This chain's CDR3 is CASSRQLLENEKLFF. DNA of the CDR3: TGTGCCAGTAGTAGGCAGCTACTAGAAAATGAAAAACTGTTTTTT. Full variable domain (rest looked up from reference TRBV19 and TRBJ1-4): DGGITQSPKYLFRKEGQNVTLSCEQNLNHDAMYWYRQDPGQGLRLIYYSQIVNDFQKGDIAEGYSVSREKKESFPLTVTSAQKNPTAFYLCASSRQLLENEKLFFGSGTQLSVL.

This sequence joins TRBV7-2 and TRBJ2-2, with D hard to call. The CDR3 loop spans 16 amino acids. Trimming took off 0 bases at V and 3 bases at J, with 11 bases between the two ends. Germline V gene sequence: CDR1 SGHTA, CDR2 FQGNSA. CDR3 region: CASSLAPLSYTGELFF. The DNA of the CDR3 is TGTGCCAGCAGCTTAGCCCCCCTATCCTACACCGGGGAGCTGTTTTTT.

V usage is TRBV6-4 and J usage is TRBJ1-2, with a weak D call TRBD1 (5 bases). Germline assignment: CDR1 MRHNA and CDR2 SNTAGT. This CDR3 contains 14 residues. Deletions cut 3 bases from V and 0 bases from J, with 8 bases between. Written as DNA, the CDR3 is TGTGCCAGCAGTGAGACAGCTTCTAACTATGGCTACACCTTC. It yields the protein CASSETASNYGYTF.

The V call is TRBV7-6, the J call TRBJ1-5; 7 bases are shared with TRBD1. Germline CDR1 and CDR2: SGHVS and FNYEAQ. The CDR3 extends over 15 amino acids. V shed 5 bases and J 0 bases; nucleotides not matched to a gene: 4. The CDR3 DNA reads TGTGCCAGCAGCCGGGACAGTCTTAGCAATCAGCCCCAGCATTTT. Protein: CASSRDSLSNQPQHF.

The rearrangement uses TRBV6-6 and TRBJ1-2; 10 bases are a match to TRBD1. This CDR3 spans 15 amino acids. The germline V gene encodes CDR1 MNHNY and CDR2 SVGAGI (reference sequence). V shed 8 bases, J shed 3 bases, and the junction held 9 bases outside the gene matches. In DNA, the CDR3 is TGTGCCAGCCGGGACAGGGGATCGATCGACTATGGCTACACCTTC. It encodes CASRDRGSIDYGYTF.

This clone occurred a few times. J is TRBJ2-7 and V is TRBV6-5; 10 nucleotides match TRBD1. V was clipped by 2 bases and J by 3 bases; unmatched bases: 1. This CDR3 contains 14 residues. CDR1 and CDR2 from the germline V gene are MNHEY and SVGAGI. The CDR3 DNA reads TGTGCCAGCAGTTACCGGACAGGGGGCTACGAGCAGTACTTC. This sequence encodes CASSYRTGGYEQYF.

The gene calls are TRBV6-5 and TRBJ2-7; D is uncertain. CDR1 and CDR2 (germline): MNHEY, SVGAGI. Trimming removed 5 bases from V and 6 bases from J, with 11 bases in between. This CDR3 comprises 12 residues. The CDR3: CASSLLVSEQYF. The CDR3 bases are TGTGCCAGCAGTCTCCTTGTTAGCGAGCAGTACTTC.